This T cell receptor (beta chain) was documented in a study of glioma-infiltrating T cells. Germline loops: CDR1 LNHNV, CDR2 YYDKDF (reference sequence). This CDR3 spans 15 amino acids. V shed 5 bases, J shed 10 bases, and the junction held 10 bases outside the gene matches. TCR alpha and beta CDR3 regions were amplified from RNA using iRepertoire nested multiplex PCR. One-step reverse transcription and amplification started from approximately 100-400 ng of tissue mRNA or PBMC total RNA. Via MiXCR, TCRdb re-called the multiplex PCR reads, giving one row per CDR3 protein. Among about 180,000 distinct CDR3 sequences listed, about 46% were seen once. General study findings and limits: Above-expected tissue-blood divergence occurred in all gliomas, most in low-grade ones.

Notes on this clonotype: Its target is unknown. This clone may be a read error of a much larger clone one base away.

Sample: glioma tissue, nonneoplastic brain tissue, or PBMCs (not recorded which). This rearrangement joins TRBV15 to TRBJ2-1; 11 nucleotides align to TRBD2. The receptor's source is a human donor with low-grade glioma or glioblastoma, undergoing nonglioma brain surgery, or in good health (not recorded which). CDR3 sequence: CATSELAGASPEQFF. The CDR3 nucleotides are TGTGCCACCAGCGAACTAGCGGGAGCTTCACCGGAGCAGTTCTTC. Together with reference TRBV15 and TRBJ2-1, the CDR3 gives the full variable domain: DAMVIQNPRYQVTQFGKPVTLSCSQTLNHNVMYWYQQKSSQAPKLLFHYYDKDFNNEADTPDNFQSRRPNTSFCFLDIRSPGLGDTAMYLCATSELAGASPEQFFGPGTRLTVL.